This T cell receptor (beta chain) was retrieved from a study of cytomegalovirus exposure and HLA in healthy donors (dated by TCRdb to between 2016 and 2019). Looking at the study overall: An earlier analysis of roughly 610 of the donors reported 250 to 300 Gb of sequence data and roughly 120 million unique TCR beta sequences obtained from about 179 million T cells. About 310 gigabases of sequencing data and around 87 million unique TCR sequences were included in an early release covering 550 to 800 HLA-typed donors. Among the roughly 400 genotyped donors, roughly 80% belonged to the genetic ancestry cluster associated with self-reported Caucasian donors. The study was designed to test whether signatures of past pathogen exposure could be identified by cataloging public T cell receptors. Using immunosequencing, the study profiled T cell repertoires from 666 subjects and related those repertoires to cytomegalovirus serostatus. Along with the roughly 670-subject first cohort, a separate validation cohort of over a hundred different subjects was used. The study combined high-throughput TCR immunosequencing, statistical association of individual TCRs with disease status, and machine learning to predict cytomegalovirus infection status. A later analysis re-examined previously published TCR beta repertoires from more than 650 donors and added high-resolution HLA genotyping to investigate patterns of TCR occurrence. Rather than drawing on any new phenotypic data, the later analysis identified candidate immune exposures from TCR beta sequences and the way those sequences occurred across donors. To decide whether each TCR beta V gene segment behaved as functional or pseudogenic, an earlier analysis of fewer than 750 of the donors relied on high-throughput TCR beta sequencing. Donor age, sex, ethnicity and CMV serostatus were compiled alongside the repertoire data. In a later genetic analysis, genome-wide SNP genotypes for about three fifths of the roughly 670 donors were used, and that subset was treated as a discovery cohort. All discovery cohort repertoires had been generated on a single sequencing platform. HLA typing included class I and class II loci at four-digit resolution. Typing coverage differed by locus: A, B, C, DRB1 and DQB1 were typed in about 629-640 donors, DQA1 in about 510, DPA1 in some 570, and DPB1 in approximately 450. Because of strong linkage in the cohort, a handful of DR-DQ haplotypes were treated as single units for association and clustering. On average, 235,054 unique TCR beta nucleotide sequences were sequenced per donor among roughly 430 genotyped donors of the cohort, with roughly 20% of those sequences being non-productive.

General study outcomes and caveats: Most TCR sequences were observed very rarely across donors, whereas some public TCRs were present in many individuals. Linkage disequilibrium might explain the correlated functional status among segregating V segments, but an unknown experimental factor could not be ruled out. Assigning TCR associations to individual alleles was difficult when HLA alleles, especially DR and DQ, strongly co-occurred. In a later analysis, HLA-associated TCR beta chains were found to be more clonally expanded and to have lower generation probabilities than equally common non-associated chains. In a later analysis, TCR association rates were found to vary across HLA loci, with the most associated TCRs seen for DRB1 alleles and the fewest for HLA-C alleles. A cluster of highly shared sequence variants was judged likely to be a technical artifact of the sequencing pipeline. In the study, some 160 TCR beta chains were listed as associated with cytomegalovirus. A few of the identified cytomegalovirus-associated TCR beta chains were confirmed in vitro to be specific for cytomegalovirus antigens. In an earlier analysis of under 600 of the donors, most TCR beta V segments were observed in productive rearrangements about 87% or about 30% of the time, broadly matching IMGT annotations. This cohort had only TCR beta chains sequenced, and the lack of alpha or paired-chain data limited which features could be detected. A further reported finding was that TCR beta sequences accurately predicted the HLA-A and HLA-B alleles for most subjects in the first cohort. The classifier was reported to diagnose cytomegalovirus status with high specificity and sensitivity in both the original cohort and the validation cohort. The authors suggested that the approach could potentially be generalized to other disease states and immunological phenotypes. A later genetic analysis reported fewer N-insertions in productive TCRs among donors in an Asian-associated ancestry cluster than the approximately 700-donor mean. Because the 87-base-pair reads could not distinguish some IMGT-functional V segments, including TRBV6-2 and TRBV6-3, those segments were excluded. Because HLA typing was missing for some donors at each locus, association tests included only the typed subset. A later analysis associated 16,951 TCR beta sequences with specific HLA alleles at a false discovery rate of 0.05. The earlier analysis of 587 of the donors excluded approximately 15 rarely observed V segments, including chromosome 9 orphons, because counts were too low. Several of the top co-occurrence clusters appeared to be linked to parvovirus B19, influenza, CMV and Epstein-Barr virus, according to a later analysis. Presence/absence analyses assumed roughly uniform sequencing depth across donors, an assumption that may not hold. CMV serostatus was the only immune exposure information available for the cohort. A later genetic analysis associated a missense DCLRE1C variant with V-gene and J-gene trimming of TCR beta chains, and an independent cohort replicated the association. Most CMV-associated TCR beta chains appeared to be HLA-restricted in a later analysis, and the HLA associations seemed to be driven largely by CMV exposure.

Libraries were built with the immunoSEQ multiplex PCR assay. A mixture of 60 forward primers for TCR Vbeta segments and 13 reverse primers for TCR Jbeta segments was used in the multiplex PCR. The CDR3 region of rearranged TCR beta genes was amplified from genomic DNA with a multiplex PCR assay. The amplified TCR beta libraries were sequenced on the Illumina HiSeq System as 87-base-pair reads. Per the authors' processing: Across the 640 or so repertoires, a later analysis counted some 81 million unique TCR beta chains, 9.5 million to 12 million of which were shared by at least two donors. A nearest-neighbor algorithm error-corrected the raw reads and collapsed the reads into unique sequences, merging closely related sequences to remove PCR and sequencing errors. Alignment of CDR3 sequences to IMGT reference sequences was used to assign V, D and J gene segments. Each retained sequence needed at least a six-nucleotide match to both a V gene segment and a J gene segment. A rearrangement counted as productive if the CDR3 had no stop codons and remained in frame with V and J, and every other rearrangement counted as non-productive. Following IMGT convention, CDR3 was defined as the stretch from the second conserved V-encoded cysteine to the conserved J-encoded phenylalanine. In an earlier analysis of more than 550 of the donors, sequences lacking an unambiguous match to a single V gene segment were excluded. In an earlier analysis of 500 to 750 of the donors, V segments were called functional above 56.7% productive rearrangements and were called segregating when the between-donor standard deviation exceeded 5%. To diagnose cytomegalovirus status from the catalog of TCR beta chain sequences, a statistical classification framework was built. In a later analysis, V and J genes were assigned by comparing TCR nucleotide sequences against IMGT/GENE-DB human TR gene sequences. A later analysis assigned CDR3 sequences and most-parsimonious VDJ recombination scenarios with the TCRdist pipeline. In a later analysis, every TCR beta chain was defined by the combination of its CDR3 amino acid sequence and its V-gene family, and reads without a unique V-gene family were dropped. To address suspected cross-contamination and a sequencing artifact, a later analysis removed several hundred highly shared, low-generation-probability nucleotide sequences. A later analysis calculated a clonal expansion index for each public chain from normalized within-repertoire ranks of inferred template counts. A later analysis computed generation probabilities with a VDJ recombination model fitted to out-of-frame rearrangements, and checked the results against IGoR. In a later analysis, hypergeometric tests were used to score TCR-TCR, TCR-HLA and TCR-CMV co-occurrence, with a repertoire-size bias correction applied to TCR pairs. In a later analysis, false discovery rates were estimated by permuting HLA or CMV assignments 20 times. In a later analysis, co-occurring TCRs were grouped using DBSCAN, with TCRdist sequence similarity added in when clustering inside HLA-allele-positive subsets. For co-occurrence clustering, repertoires with fewer than 30,000 or more than 120,000 public chains were excluded, along with roughly 5 repertoires with anomalous nucleotide sharing. The immuneACCESS repertoire file appears here via TCRdb, limited to in-frame rearrangements. These files lack a portion of the clones; in checked studies, under half of the deficit traces to unresolved V genes, and the cause of the others is not known. Clone size and the V and J calls come from that table; the DNA yielded D and trimming. For this sample there are 70,000 to 75,000 clones; approximately 79% appear just once. The leading ten clones occupy over 10% of the sample.

Relative to germline, V is missing 0 bases and J is missing 7 bases, with 7 bases of the junction outside any gene match. Counted from cysteine to phenylalanine, this CDR3 has 16 amino acids. The kept DNA is CDR3 alone, 48 bases in frame from the first base. CDR1 and CDR2, looked up from the germline V gene (reference sequence), are LNHNV and YYDKDF. In total, approximately 700 healthy bone marrow donors made up the cohort. At the time of sampling, every cohort member was nominally healthy, though immune exposures that went unrecorded were likely present. The donor was CMV seropositive and was included in the group of approximately 300 seropositive cohort members. A peripheral blood sample was collected from each donor, and TCR beta sequencing was performed on peripheral blood mononuclear cells. Genomic DNA extraction from the blood cell samples was performed with the Qiagen DNeasy Blood Extraction Kit.

As concerns this clone: The antigen this receptor binds is unknown. No base quality information exists; no much larger clone differs at one position.

The chain was built from TRBV15 and TRBJ1-2; TRBD1 aligns with 11 central bases. The specimen sequenced was PBMCs. The origin of this receptor is a woman in her 40s in good health and CMV-seropositive. The bases read TGTGCCACCAGCAGAGATCGGACAGGGGGCTTAAGTGGCTACACCTTC. It codes for CATSRDRTGGLSGYTF.